What follows are 2 T cell receptor beta chains derived from one specimen sequenced in a study of shared clonotypes between healthy human individuals. Sequenced by immunoSEQ multiplex PCR; TCRdb stores in-frame clones only, minus some. The data show 2 million to 2.5 million clones, less than 95% seen once. In the naive CD8 group, cells lacked CD45RO and were positively selected for CCR7, so terminally differentiated effector memory CD45RA+ cells were left out. Sequenced sample: naive CD8+ T cells sorted from blood. The receptor source for this set is a man in his late teens or twenties in good health.

This clone appeared a single time. In DNA form, the CDR3 reads TGTGCCAGCAGTTCCCAGGGGGCATGGAATGAGCAGTTCTTC. Protein product: CASSSQGAWNEQFF. This chain uses TRBV6-5 with TRBJ2-1, with 8 nucleotides matching TRBD1. Trimming cost V 4 bases and J 7 bases; bases outside gene matches: 6. The germline V gene encodes CDR1 MNHEY and CDR2 SVGAGI. The CDR3 contains 14 residues.

The CDR3 coding sequence is TGTGCCAGCAATCCAGCGGGGGGGCTAAATGAGCAGTTCTTC. It specifies CASNPAGGLNEQFF. V gene TRBV9 combines with J gene TRBJ2-1; 10 nucleotides match TRBD2. The trim removed 6 bases at V and 7 bases at J, leaving 7 bases unmatched. The V gene's germline CDR1 is SGDLS and CDR2 YYNGEE. This CDR3 comprises 14 residues. Supplemented by reference TRBV9 and TRBJ2-1, the full variable domain reads DSGVTQTPKHLITATGQRVTLRCSPRSGDLSVYWYQQSLDQGLQFLIQYYNGEERAKGNILERFSAQQFPDLHSELNLSSLELGDSALYFCASNPAGGLNEQFFGPGTRLTVL.